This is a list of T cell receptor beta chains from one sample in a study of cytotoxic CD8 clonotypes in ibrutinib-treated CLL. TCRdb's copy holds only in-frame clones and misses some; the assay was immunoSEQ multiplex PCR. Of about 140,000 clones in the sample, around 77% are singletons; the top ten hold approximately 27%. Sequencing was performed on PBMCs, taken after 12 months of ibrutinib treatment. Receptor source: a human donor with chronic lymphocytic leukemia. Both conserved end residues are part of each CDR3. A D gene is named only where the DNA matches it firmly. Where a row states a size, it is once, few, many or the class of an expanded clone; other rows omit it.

TGTGCCAGCAGAATGACAGGGACTGTCCACGAGCAGTACTTC | CASRMTGTVHEQYF | TRBV6-5 | few | TRBJ2-7 | -
TGTGCCAGCAGTGGGGGGTCCTACAATGAGCAGTTCTTC | CASSGGSYNEQFF | TRBV27 | many | TRBJ2-1 | -
TGTGCCAGCAGCCTCACGAGATACATAGCGGGGGCCAACGTCCTGACTTTC | CASSLTRYIAGANVLTF | TRBV28 | many | TRBJ2-6 | -
TGCGCCAGCAGCTTGGGGGCATGGCGGGACAATGAGCAGTTCTTC | CASSLGAWRDNEQFF | TRBV5-1 | - | TRBJ2-1 | -
TGTGCCAGCAGCACCGGGCCGCGGGAGACCCAGTACTTC | CASSTGPRETQYF | TRBV27 | - | TRBJ2-5 | -
TGCGCCAGCAGTTTCGACCCCCCGGGACGGGCGAACACCGGGGAGCTGTTTTTT | CASSFDPPGRANTGELFF | TRBV5-1 | - | TRBJ2-2 | -
TGTGCCAGCAGTTTTACCAGGGGGGGCGAGCAGTACTTC | CASSFTRGGEQYF | TRBV27 | - | TRBJ2-7 | -
TGCGCCAGCAGGGAAGGGACAGCGAAGACCTACGAGCAGTACTTC | CASREGTAKTYEQYF | TRBV5-1 | once | TRBJ2-7 | TRBD1
TGTGCCAGCAGTTACACTAGCGGGCAGTCCTACGAGCAGTACTTC | CASSYTSGQSYEQYF | TRBV6-5 | - | TRBJ2-7 | TRBD2
TGCGCCAGCAGCTCCAGACTAGCGGGAGGTCCCGGGGAGCTGTTTTTT | CASSSRLAGGPGELFF | TRBV5-1 | once | TRBJ2-2 | TRBD2
TGTGCCAGCTTATCCAGGGGCACCGGGGAGCTGTTTTTT | CASLSRGTGELFF | TRBV9 | - | TRBJ2-2 | -
TGTGCAAGTCACATGACAGGGGGTTCGCACGAGCAGTACTTC | CASHMTGGSHEQYF | TRBV12-2 | - | TRBJ2-7 | -
TGTGCCAGCAGTTTATTTGTCAGCACCTACGAGCAGTACTTC | CASSLFVSTYEQYF | TRBV28 | - | TRBJ2-7 | -
TGTGCCAGTAGTCCCGCGGGACAACCCTACGAGCAGTACTTC | CASSPAGQPYEQYF | TRBV19 | many | TRBJ2-7 | -
TGTGCCAGCAGTGAAAATGGGGGCCTCACAGATACGCAGTATTTT | CASSENGGLTDTQYF | TRBV6-1 | - | TRBJ2-3 | -
TGTGCCAGCTCACCACGACCTAACTCTGGAAACACCATATATTTT | CASSPRPNSGNTIYF | TRBV18 | - | TRBJ1-3 | -
TGTGCCTGGTATGTACCGGGACGCCCGCTAGGCTATGGCTACACCTTC | CAWYVPGRPLGYGYTF | TRBV30 | few | TRBJ1-2 | -
TGTGCCTGGAGTGTAGGTATTCAGGGGAATCAGCCCCAGCATTTT | CAWSVGIQGNQPQHF | TRBV30 | - | TRBJ1-5 | -
TGTGCCAGCAGCTTCGGGACAGGAAGTTTCTCCTACGAGCAGTACTTC | CASSFGTGSFSYEQYF | TRBV11-2 | - | TRBJ2-7 | TRBD1
TGTGCCTGGCAGACTAGCGGGAGCCTCGGTGAGCAGTTCTTC | CAWQTSGSLGEQFF | TRBV30 | - | TRBJ2-1 | TRBD2
TGTGCCAGCAGCTCCGGTGCGAGGCCTGAAGCTTTCTTT | CASSSGARPEAFF | TRBV5-8 | - | TRBJ1-1 | -
TGTGCCAGCAGTGATGGAGCAGGGGAGCAGCCCCAGCATTTT | CASSDGAGEQPQHF | TRBV6-4 | once | TRBJ1-5 | -
TGTGCCAGTAGTTCTTCGGCAGGGTCCGGCTATGGCTACACCTTC | CASSSSAGSGYGYTF | TRBV19 | once | TRBJ1-2 | -
TGTGCCAGCAGACCTAACAGGGTCACTGAAGCTTTCTTT | CASRPNRVTEAFF | TRBV28 | once | TRBJ1-1 | -
TGTGCCAGCAGCGTAGAGATGGACACCGGGGAGCTGTTTTTT | CASSVEMDTGELFF | TRBV9 | - | TRBJ2-2 | -
TGTGCCAGCAGCGTTTCTGGGAAAAGCTCTGGAAACACCATATATTTT | CASSVSGKSSGNTIYF | TRBV9 | - | TRBJ1-3 | -
TGTGCCAGCAGTCGGGGGGAGACCCAGTACTTC | CASSRGETQYF | TRBV6-5 | - | TRBJ2-5 | -
TGTGCCAGCAGTTCCGTGAAGGGACAGGGTCTTAATCAGCCCCAGCATTTT | CASSSVKGQGLNQPQHF | TRBV7-2 | - | TRBJ1-5 | TRBD1
TGTGCCAGCAGCTTAGGTGGGACAGGGGGCGAGCAGTACTTC | CASSLGGTGGEQYF | TRBV7-2 | once | TRBJ2-7 | TRBD1
TGTGCCAGCAGCTCCGGACTAGGGGTAGATACGCAGTATTTT | CASSSGLGVDTQYF | TRBV7-2 | once | TRBJ2-3 | TRBD2
TGTGCCAGCAGTGACGGAACGACTAATGAAAAACTGTTTTTT | CASSDGTTNEKLFF | TRBV6-1 | - | TRBJ1-4 | -
TGTGCCACCAGCAGAGAACAGGATAATGAAAAACTGTTTTTT | CATSREQDNEKLFF | TRBV15 | - | TRBJ1-4 | -
TGTGCCAGCTCTCCTCAGGGGTTCTATGGCTACACCTTC | CASSPQGFYGYTF | TRBV18 | few | TRBJ1-2 | -
TGTGCCAGCTCACCCGGCGGTGAAGCTTTCTTT | CASSPGGEAFF | TRBV18 | - | TRBJ1-1 | -
TGCGCCAGCAGCCAAGCGTCGGTGCAAGCCTACGAGCAGTACTTC | CASSQASVQAYEQYF | TRBV4-1 | - | TRBJ2-7 | -
TGTGCCAGCAGTGAAGGGGGGAGGGCAGATACGCAGTATTTT | CASSEGGRADTQYF | TRBV6-4 | - | TRBJ2-3 | -
TGTGCCAGCAGCGTATGGTCAGGGAGGTCGAACACTGAAGCTTTCTTT | CASSVWSGRSNTEAFF | TRBV9 | - | TRBJ1-1 | -
TGTGCCAGCAGCCCAGGGGGACAGGGCAATGGCTACACCTTC | CASSPGGQGNGYTF | TRBV9 | - | TRBJ1-2 | TRBD1
TGTGCCATCAGGACGGGACAAAACACTGAAGCTTTCTTT | CAIRTGQNTEAFF | TRBV10-3 | - | TRBJ1-1 | -
TGTGCCAGCAGTGCTTGGGACAGGCAAACCACAGATACGCAGTATTTT | CASSAWDRQTTDTQYF | TRBV6-1 | - | TRBJ2-3 | TRBD1
TGTGCCAGCAGCGTAGACACGTGGAACAATGAGCAGTTCTTC | CASSVDTWNNEQFF | TRBV9 | few | TRBJ2-1 | -
TGCGCCAGCAGCAAAGGGGCTGACCAAGAGACCCAGTACTTC | CASSKGADQETQYF | TRBV5-1 | - | TRBJ2-5 | -
TGTGCCTGGAGTGTTTGGACCGGGGAGCTGTTTTTT | CAWSVWTGELFF | TRBV30 | few | TRBJ2-2 | -
TGTGCCAGCAGCTTCACGGGTAGCTCTGGGGCCAACGTCCTGACTTTC | CASSFTGSSGANVLTF | TRBV7-2 | - | TRBJ2-6 | -
TGTGCCAGCAGTTACTCGATTGGGGCCGCGAACACTGAAGCTTTCTTT | CASSYSIGAANTEAFF | TRBV6-5 | - | TRBJ1-1 | -
TGTGCCAGCAGCAAAGTGGGTAATAGCAATCAGCCCCAGCATTTT | CASSKVGNSNQPQHF | TRBV7-9 | - | TRBJ1-5 | -
TGTGCCAGCAGCTTAATCGGTTCTGGCGCTAACGAGCAGTACTTC | CASSLIGSGANEQYF | TRBV7-9 | once | TRBJ2-7 | -
TGTGCCATCAGGGGGACAGGGCCAGTGGAGCAGTACTTC | CAIRGTGPVEQYF | TRBV10-3 | - | TRBJ2-7 | TRBD1
TGTGCCATCAGGATACCTAGCGGGAGCACAGATACGCAGTATTTT | CAIRIPSGSTDTQYF | TRBV10-3 | - | TRBJ2-3 | TRBD2
TGTGCCAGCAGCTTAGTCGTCCTAGCGGGGAGCAATGAGCAGTTCTTC | CASSLVVLAGSNEQFF | TRBV11-1 | - | TRBJ2-1 | TRBD2
TGTGCCAGCTCACCAAACAGCGTAAAACAAGAGACCCAGTACTTC | CASSPNSVKQETQYF | TRBV18 | - | TRBJ2-5 | -
TGCGCCAGCAGCTTGGTAGTAGCGGGAAGCCAAGAGACCCAGTACTTC | CASSLVVAGSQETQYF | TRBV5-1 | - | TRBJ2-5 | TRBD2
TGTGCCAGCAGCCCCCGGGACAGGGTCCACGAGCAGTACTTC | CASSPRDRVHEQYF | TRBV7-2 | - | TRBJ2-7 | TRBD1